Described below is a single T cell receptor beta chain sequence and its context. This entry comes from a study of technical replicates of blood from a handful of donors. Unmatched junction bases numbered 7, after V lost 8 bases and J lost 3 bases. In germline, CDR1 is MGHDK, CDR2 SYGVNS. This CDR3 is 14 amino acids long. Measured with immunoSEQ multiplex PCR; TCRdb has only the in-frame clones, and not every one. In the table there are about 83,000 clones, roughly 94% of which are singletons. The sequenced material came from T cells isolated from PBMCs. The rearrangement joins TRBV25-1 to TRBJ2-7; TRBD2 matches at 10 bases. The receptor comes from a human donor in good health. The CDR3 protein is CASSKAGGGYEQYF. DNA of the CDR3: TGTGCCAGCTCAAAAGCGGGGGGGGGCTACGAGCAGTACTTC.